The 6 T cell receptor beta chains below all came from one sample that was sequenced in a study of cytomegalovirus exposure and HLA in healthy donors. Use of 60 Vbeta and 13 Jbeta primers characterized the PCR. TCRdb keeps only in-frame clones here, not all; method: immunoSEQ multiplex PCR. The sample lists around 150,000 clones, under 85% seen once, with 1.1% to 1.5% in the top ten. Sequences were obtained from PBMCs. These receptors originate from a young woman in good health and CMV-seronegative.

The rearrangement uses TRBV4-2 and TRBJ2-4; D unresolved. The CDR3 length is 17 residues. Per the germline V gene, CDR1 is LGHNA and CDR2 is YNFKEQ. V was cut by 0 bases and J by 0 bases, with 12 bases left in between. The DNA of the CDR3 is TGTGCCAGCAGCCAAGATCATCGAGCTCTAGCCAAAAACATTCAGTACTTC. Translating gives CASSQDHRALAKNIQYF.

The count of this clone is one. The chain joins TRBV5-1 to TRBJ1-1; D unclear. Per germline, CDR1 SGHRS and CDR2 YFSETQ. This CDR3 spans 13 amino acids. Trimming shortened V by 1 base and J by 6 bases, and 10 bases separated the two germline ends. The CDR3 DNA follows: TGCGCCAGCAGCTTGTATCGAAGAGCTGAAGCTTTCTTT. Translated, it gives CASSLYRRAEAFF.

This clone was found a few times. The chain employs TRBV7-6 and TRBJ2-7; 9 bases align to TRBD1. The germline V gene encodes CDR1 SGHVS and CDR2 FNYEAQ. Germline trimming cut 5 bases from V and 7 bases from J; bases unmatched to any gene: 3. The CDR3 covers 12 residues. This chain's CDR3 is CASSGTGNEQYF. The CDR3 bases are TGTGCCAGCAGCGGGACAGGGAATGAGCAGTACTTC.

J is TRBJ2-5 and V is TRBV28; TRBD2 agrees at 8 bases. CDR1 MDHEN and CDR2 SYDVKM come from the germline V gene. The CDR3 extends over 16 amino acids. J gave up 5 bases and V 3 bases, and 11 bases lay outside the gene matches. The CDR3 DNA is TGTGCCAGCAGTTTGGCCCATCGGGGGGGCACGGAGACCCAGTACTTC. It translates to CASSLAHRGGTETQYF.

This clone was detected a few times. The rearrangement uses TRBV2 and TRBJ1-4; D uncertain. Germline V gives CDR1 SNHLY, CDR2 FYNNEI. The CDR3 is 15 residues long. Trimming stripped 1 base from V and 4 bases from J, with 10 bases between. The CDR3 region is CASSEDARLNEKLFF. The DNA for the CDR3 is TGTGCCAGCAGTGAAGACGCTAGGCTTAATGAAAAACTGTTTTTT. The variable domain in full, with the rest retrieved from reference TRBV2 and TRBJ1-4, is EPEVTQTPSHQVTQMGQEVILRCVPISNHLYFYWYRQILGQKVEFLVSFYNNEISEKSEIFDDQFSVERPDGSNFTLKIRSTKLEDSAMYFCASSEDARLNEKLFFGSGTQLSVL.

The table lists this clone with a few counts. The chain has TRBV5-4 and TRBJ2-7, with D unclear. The V gene's germline CDR1 is SGHNT and CDR2 YYREEE (reference sequence). V lost 2 bases to trimming and J lost 0 bases, with 9 bases between them. The CDR3 has 14 residues. CDR3 bases: TGTGCCAGCAGCTTCGGCGGCCACTCCTACGAGCAGTACTTC. Protein product: CASSFGGHSYEQYF.